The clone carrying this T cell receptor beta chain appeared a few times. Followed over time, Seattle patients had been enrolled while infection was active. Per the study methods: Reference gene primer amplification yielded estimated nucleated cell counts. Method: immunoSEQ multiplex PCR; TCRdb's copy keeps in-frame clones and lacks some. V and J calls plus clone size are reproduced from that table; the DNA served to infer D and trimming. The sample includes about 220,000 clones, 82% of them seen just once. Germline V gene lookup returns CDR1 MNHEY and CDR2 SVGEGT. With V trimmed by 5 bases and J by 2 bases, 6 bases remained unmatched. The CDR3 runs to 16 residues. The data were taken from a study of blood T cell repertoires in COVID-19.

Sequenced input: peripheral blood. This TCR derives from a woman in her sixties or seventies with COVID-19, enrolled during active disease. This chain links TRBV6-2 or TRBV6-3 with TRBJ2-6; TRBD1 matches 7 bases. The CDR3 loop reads CASSGETGAGANVLTF. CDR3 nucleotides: TGTGCCAGCAGTGGGGAAACAGGGGCTGGGGCCAACGTCCTGACTTTC.